The source of this T cell receptor (beta chain) is a study of post-analysis software for immune sequencing data. Study as a whole: Clinical courses comprised relapsing-remitting, secondary progressive and progressive-relapsing multiple sclerosis. General observations from the study: About five TRBV segments occurring more often in patients than controls included TRBV5-6, TRBV5-1 and TRBV20-1. Normalized Chao1 diversity was significantly reduced in patients versus controls. Same-batch preparations were strongly co-clustered by F measure.

This CDR3 region has 12 residues. Germline V CDR1 and CDR2: MGHDK, SYGVNS. This clonotype was recorded only once. Its cognate antigen is unknown. Unique-molecular-identifier-tagged TCR beta cDNA libraries were used. Input populations of roughly 0.85 to 11 million T cells gave rise to some 500,000 cDNA molecules. One entry per CDR3 protein results from TCRdb running MiXCR on the PCR reads. This table holds 820,000 or so distinct CDR3 sequences, about 50% found once. This sequence was found in a girl aged 5 to 17 with multiple sclerosis. V gene TRBV25-1 combines with J gene TRBJ2-4; perhaps TRBD1 as D (5 bases). Near its end, the DNA agrees better with TRBJ2-7, so the J call may be wrong. The sample consisted of blood. CDR3 region: CASSEPGHEQYF. CDR3 sequence (DNA): TGTGCCAGCAGTGAACCAGGGCACGAGCAGTACTTC.